The rows below give T cell receptor beta chains drawn from one sample of a study of shared clonotypes between healthy human individuals. Sequencing was performed with immunoSEQ multiplex PCR; in TCRdb, only in-frame clones are kept and a portion is missing. The profile shows roughly 1,500,000 clones, 98% of them singletons. Sequencing used naive CD4+ T cells sorted from blood. Receptors were obtained from a man aged 25 to 40 in good health. Each CDR3 is given with its conserved first and last residue. The order of the fields is clone size, V gene, D gene, J gene, CDR3 protein, CDR3 DNA. D genes are given only for firm matches. Rows give clone size only sometimes, using once, few, many, or a class for an expanded clone.

clone size: NA; V gene: TRBV7-9; D gene: NA; J gene: TRBJ2-7; CDR3 protein: CASSLEVYEQYF; CDR3 DNA: TGTGCCAGCAGCTTAGAGGTGTACGAGCAGTACTTC
clone size: NA; V gene: TRBV9; D gene: NA; J gene: TRBJ2-7; CDR3 protein: CASSPGLHGDEQYF; CDR3 DNA: TGTGCCAGCAGCCCGGGACTTCACGGGGACGAGCAGTACTTC
clone size: NA; V gene: TRBV19; D gene: NA; J gene: TRBJ2-2; CDR3 protein: CASSLPLSGELFF; CDR3 DNA: TGTGCCAGTAGTCTACCCTTATCCGGGGAGCTGTTTTTT
clone size: NA; V gene: TRBV28; D gene: NA; J gene: TRBJ1-5; CDR3 protein: CAIKTLRTGNQPQHF; CDR3 DNA: TGTGCCATCAAGACCCTCCGGACCGGCAATCAGCCCCAGCATTTT
clone size: NA; V gene: TRBV4-1; D gene: NA; J gene: TRBJ1-4; CDR3 protein: CASSQGAGVGEKLFF; CDR3 DNA: TGCGCCAGCAGCCAAGGTGCTGGGGTTGGTGAAAAACTGTTTTTT
clone size: NA; V gene: TRBV5-1; D gene: TRBD2; J gene: TRBJ2-3; CDR3 protein: CASSLGVLAGGPSTDTQYF; CDR3 DNA: TGCGCCAGCAGCTTGGGGGTCCTAGCGGGAGGGCCGAGCACAGATACGCAGTATTTT
clone size: NA; V gene: TRBV6-5; D gene: TRBD2; J gene: TRBJ2-1; CDR3 protein: CASIPNPAGGHQFF; CDR3 DNA: TGTGCCAGCATCCCTAATCCAGCGGGAGGGCACCAGTTCTTC
clone size: NA; V gene: TRBV5-1; D gene: NA; J gene: TRBJ1-2; CDR3 protein: CASSLESGYGYTF; CDR3 DNA: TGCGCCAGCAGCTTGGAGTCAGGGTATGGCTACACCTTC
clone size: once; V gene: TRBV28; D gene: NA; J gene: TRBJ1-2; CDR3 protein: CASGEFYGYTF; CDR3 DNA: TGTGCCAGCGGGGAATTCTATGGCTACACCTTC
clone size: NA; V gene: TRBV5-6; D gene: NA; J gene: TRBJ1-3; CDR3 protein: CASSPEASGNTIYF; CDR3 DNA: TGTGCCAGCAGCCCGGAGGCCTCTGGAAACACCATATATTTT
clone size: NA; V gene: TRBV10-3; D gene: NA; J gene: TRBJ1-1; CDR3 protein: CAISSTGNTEAFF; CDR3 DNA: TGTGCCATCAGCTCCACAGGGAACACTGAAGCTTTCTTT
clone size: NA; V gene: TRBV29-1; D gene: TRBD1; J gene: TRBJ1-2; CDR3 protein: CSVAVDRAGGYTF; CDR3 DNA: TGCAGCGTCGCCGTGGACAGGGCTGGCGGCTACACCTTC
clone size: NA; V gene: TRBV7-9; D gene: NA; J gene: TRBJ2-2; CDR3 protein: CASSLGSGRRNTGELFF; CDR3 DNA: TGTGCCAGCAGCCTTGGGTCGGGACGGCGGAACACCGGGGAGCTGTTTTTT
clone size: once; V gene: TRBV5-1; D gene: TRBD2; J gene: TRBJ2-1; CDR3 protein: CASKLLAGVYNEQFF; CDR3 DNA: TGCGCCAGCAAATTATTAGCGGGTGTCTACAATGAGCAGTTCTTC
clone size: NA; V gene: TRBV10-1; D gene: NA; J gene: TRBJ2-7; CDR3 protein: CASSESITHRDEQYF; CDR3 DNA: TGCGCCAGCAGTGAGTCGATTACCCACAGGGACGAGCAGTACTTC
clone size: once; V gene: TRBV18; D gene: NA; J gene: TRBJ2-1; CDR3 protein: CASSGPGLEEKNEQFF; CDR3 DNA: TGTGCCAGCTCGGGGCCGGGGTTAGAGGAGAAAAATGAGCAGTTCTTC
clone size: NA; V gene: TRBV10-1; D gene: NA; J gene: TRBJ1-1; CDR3 protein: CASSGKSSNTEAFF; CDR3 DNA: TGCGCCAGCAGTGGGAAAAGCTCGAACACTGAAGCTTTCTTT
clone size: once; V gene: TRBV5-5; D gene: NA; J gene: TRBJ2-7; CDR3 protein: CASSLEAVFYEQYF; CDR3 DNA: TGTGCCAGCAGCTTGGAGGCAGTGTTTTACGAGCAGTACTTC
clone size: NA; V gene: TRBV9; D gene: NA; J gene: TRBJ1-5; CDR3 protein: CASSVDQGQPQHF; CDR3 DNA: TGTGCCAGCAGCGTAGATCAAGGACAGCCCCAGCATTTT
clone size: NA; V gene: TRBV5-6; D gene: TRBD1; J gene: TRBJ1-4; CDR3 protein: CASSVGTGTEEKLFF; CDR3 DNA: TGTGCCAGCAGCGTCGGGACAGGCACAGAAGAAAAACTGTTTTTT
clone size: NA; V gene: TRBV1; D gene: NA; J gene: TRBJ1-5; CDR3 protein: CTSSQDNGVGNSNQPQHF; CDR3 DNA: TGCACCAGCAGCCAAGATAATGGGGTAGGGAACAGCAATCAGCCCCAGCATTTT
clone size: NA; V gene: TRBV7-2; D gene: NA; J gene: TRBJ2-2; CDR3 protein: CASSSGTRQGNPGELFF; CDR3 DNA: TGTGCCAGCAGCTCCGGGACAAGGCAAGGCAATCCCGGGGAGCTGTTTTTT
clone size: NA; V gene: TRBV5-1; D gene: TRBD1; J gene: TRBJ1-2; CDR3 protein: CASSLNRQGLNYGYTF; CDR3 DNA: TGCGCCAGCAGCTTGAATAGACAGGGGCTTAACTATGGCTACACCTTC
clone size: NA; V gene: TRBV9; D gene: TRBD1; J gene: TRBJ2-4; CDR3 protein: CASSVAINRGDENIQYF; CDR3 DNA: TGTGCCAGCAGCGTAGCCATCAACAGGGGTGATGAGAACATTCAGTACTTC
clone size: NA; V gene: TRBV6-1; D gene: NA; J gene: TRBJ1-2; CDR3 protein: CASSARTGVYGYTF; CDR3 DNA: TGTGCCAGCAGTGCTCGGACCGGGGTCTATGGCTACACCTTC
clone size: NA; V gene: TRBV28; D gene: NA; J gene: TRBJ2-2; CDR3 protein: CAIPGTSTTGELFF; CDR3 DNA: TGTGCCATCCCGGGGACATCAACGACCGGGGAGCTGTTTTTT
clone size: NA; V gene: TRBV7-8; D gene: NA; J gene: TRBJ2-1; CDR3 protein: CASESYRAYNEQFF; CDR3 DNA: TGTGCCAGCGAGTCCTACAGGGCGTACAATGAGCAGTTCTTC
clone size: NA; V gene: TRBV11-2; D gene: TRBD2; J gene: TRBJ2-7; CDR3 protein: CASSPVISGSLEQYF; CDR3 DNA: TGTGCCAGCAGCCCGGTAATTAGCGGGAGTCTCGAGCAGTACTTC
clone size: NA; V gene: TRBV9; D gene: NA; J gene: TRBJ1-4; CDR3 protein: CASSVKGTTNEKLFF; CDR3 DNA: TGTGCCAGCAGCGTAAAGGGGACAACTAATGAAAAACTGTTTTTT
clone size: NA; V gene: TRBV4-1; D gene: NA; J gene: TRBJ1-3; CDR3 protein: CASSQDPGGAGNTIYF; CDR3 DNA: TGCGCCAGCAGCCAAGATCCGGGAGGTGCTGGAAACACCATATATTTT
clone size: NA; V gene: TRBV29-1; D gene: NA; J gene: TRBJ2-4; CDR3 protein: CSVPHRDLQYF; CDR3 DNA: TGCAGCGTTCCCCATCGGGACCTGCAGTACTTC
clone size: NA; V gene: TRBV7-8; D gene: TRBD2; J gene: TRBJ2-7; CDR3 protein: CASSFRGGSYEQYF; CDR3 DNA: TGTGCCAGCAGCTTTAGGGGAGGGTCCTACGAGCAGTACTTC
clone size: NA; V gene: TRBV2; D gene: NA; J gene: TRBJ1-5; CDR3 protein: CASQGVGVRQPQHF; CDR3 DNA: TGTGCCAGCCAAGGAGTGGGGGTGAGGCAGCCCCAGCATTTT
clone size: NA; V gene: TRBV7-2; D gene: NA; J gene: TRBJ2-6; CDR3 protein: CASSLLPSGANVLTF; CDR3 DNA: TGTGCCAGCAGCTTATTACCCTCTGGGGCCAACGTCCTGACTTTC
clone size: NA; V gene: TRBV7-2; D gene: TRBD2; J gene: TRBJ2-7; CDR3 protein: CASSLTSGSGEQYF; CDR3 DNA: TGTGCCAGCAGCTTAACTAGCGGGAGTGGCGAGCAGTACTTC
clone size: NA; V gene: TRBV5-1; D gene: TRBD1; J gene: TRBJ1-2; CDR3 protein: CASSLVAGGRGYTF; CDR3 DNA: TGCGCCAGCAGCTTGGTGGCAGGGGGCCGTGGCTACACCTTC
clone size: NA; V gene: TRBV28; D gene: NA; J gene: TRBJ2-7; CDR3 protein: CASSSPGSSYEQYF; CDR3 DNA: TGTGCCAGCAGTTCCCCAGGAAGCTCCTACGAGCAGTACTTC
clone size: NA; V gene: TRBV2; D gene: NA; J gene: TRBJ2-7; CDR3 protein: CASSVGEQYF; CDR3 DNA: TGTGCCAGCAGCGTAGGCGAGCAGTACTTC
clone size: NA; V gene: TRBV4-3; D gene: NA; J gene: TRBJ2-3; CDR3 protein: CASSQDAGSTDTQYF; CDR3 DNA: TGCGCCAGCAGCCAAGATGCGGGGAGCACAGATACGCAGTATTTT
clone size: NA; V gene: TRBV7-1; D gene: TRBD1; J gene: TRBJ2-4; CDR3 protein: CASSHTLQGPLGIQYF; CDR3 DNA: TGTGCCAGCAGCCACACTTTACAGGGGCCCTTGGGCATTCAGTACTTC
clone size: NA; V gene: TRBV6-1; D gene: NA; J gene: TRBJ1-2; CDR3 protein: CASSDGLYGYTF; CDR3 DNA: TGTGCCAGCAGTGATGGCCTCTATGGCTACACCTTC
clone size: NA; V gene: TRBV5-1; D gene: NA; J gene: TRBJ2-7; CDR3 protein: CASSLIRRDGEQYF; CDR3 DNA: TGCGCCAGCAGCTTGATTAGAAGGGATGGGGAGCAGTACTTC
clone size: NA; V gene: TRBV7-9; D gene: NA; J gene: TRBJ2-3; CDR3 protein: CASRSFGSTDTQYF; CDR3 DNA: TGTGCCAGCAGGAGTTTCGGTAGCACAGATACGCAGTATTTT
clone size: NA; V gene: TRBV11-3; D gene: NA; J gene: TRBJ2-3; CDR3 protein: CASSSPSTDTQYF; CDR3 DNA: TGTGCCAGCAGCTCCCCGAGCACAGATACGCAGTATTTT
clone size: NA; V gene: TRBV29-1; D gene: NA; J gene: TRBJ2-1; CDR3 protein: CSLIGSPWNEQFF; CDR3 DNA: TGCAGCCTAATAGGTAGCCCTTGGAATGAGCAGTTCTTC